Reported below is one TCR beta chain. There are 15 residues in the CDR3. V shed 5 bases, J shed 10 bases, and the junction held 9 bases outside the gene matches. Germline CDR1 SGHDT, CDR2 YYEEEE. Profiling relied on immunoSEQ multiplex PCR, and the TCRdb table lists in-frame clones only, not all of them. The sample carries approximately 200,000 clones, 86% recorded once. The sample belongs to a study of blood T cell repertoires in COVID-19. As for the study in general: Sites across the United States, Italy and Spain contributed samples from acute and convalescent COVID-19.

The origin of this receptor is a woman aged 30 to 39 with active or convalescent COVID-19. The sequenced material came from peripheral blood. The chain combines TRBV5-6 with TRBJ1-6; 10 nucleotides agree with TRBD1. The CDR3 nucleotides read TGTGCCAGCAGTTGGGGGACAGGGGATATCTCACCCCTCCACTTT. This encodes CASSWGTGDISPLHF. Based on the CDR3 plus reference TRBV5-6 and TRBJ1-6, the full variable domain is DAGVTQSPTHLIKTRGQQVTLRCSPKSGHDTVSWYQQALGQGPQFIFQYYEEEERQRGNFPDRFSGHQFPNYSSELNVNALLLGDSALYLCASSWGTGDISPLHFGNGTRLTVT.